The 12 T cell receptor beta chains in this list originate from one sample, sequenced in a study of pediatric ulcerative colitis. The assay was immunoSEQ multiplex PCR, and TCRdb's table has in-frame clones only and misses some. This table has about 64,000 clones, over 65% appearing once. Sequencing used blood. The receptors originated from a boy aged 5-17 years with moderate ulcerative colitis.

The chain joins TRBV5-1 to TRBJ2-7, with a weak D call TRBD1 (7 bases). CDR1 is SGHRS, CDR2 YFSETQ, per germline. V lost 4 bases, J lost 4 bases, and 18 bases lay in between. This CDR3 has 15 residues. This CDR3 reads CASSPSAGGRYEQYF. The CDR3 region has the DNA TGCGCCAGCAGCCCAAGCGCAGGGGGGAGGTACGAGCAGTACTTC.

The V and J genes are TRBV5-1 and TRBJ1-1; D may be TRBD1 (5 bases). The CDR3 is 14 amino acids. The V and J ends lost 3 bases and 5 bases respectively, with 14 bases between them. The germline V gene encodes CDR1 SGHRS and CDR2 YFSETQ. CDR3 residues: CASSSGRGDTEAFF. For the CDR3, the DNA is TGCGCCAGCAGCTCTGGAAGGGGTGATACTGAAGCTTTCTTT.

The chain employs TRBV14 and TRBJ1-2; D not resolved. Germline CDR1 is SGHDN and CDR2 is FVKESK. This CDR3 has 13 residues. Trimming took 6 bases from V and 5 from J, leaving 13 bases between them. CDR3 nucleotide sequence: TGTGCCAGCAGGTCCACAGATCCTTATGGCTACACCTTC. This codes for CASRSTDPYGYTF.

The chain joins TRBV27 to TRBJ2-7, with 11 bases that match TRBD2. Germline loops: CDR1 MNHEY, CDR2 SMNVEV (reference sequence). Trimming took 0 bases from V and 6 from J; bases not matched to a gene: 10. CDR3 length equals 17 residues. CDR3 protein: CASSLSSTSGSTREQYF. The CDR3 coding sequence is TGTGCCAGCAGTTTATCGTCTACTAGCGGGAGCACCCGCGAGCAGTACTTC.

The chain is built from TRBV4-3 and TRBJ2-5; TRBD2 aligns across 7 bases. This CDR3 comprises 14 residues. Per germline, CDR1 LGHNA and CDR2 YSLEER. V lost 1 base to trimming and J lost 6 bases; unmatched junction nucleotides: 5. The CDR3 DNA reads TGCGCCAGCAGCCAAGTCAGGGAGGGGAAGACCCAGTACTTC. Its translation: CASSQVREGKTQYF.

This chain uses TRBV7-8 with TRBJ2-7, with 8 bases aligning to TRBD2. Trimming removed 6 bases from V and 0 bases from J; junction bases left unmatched: 10. The CDR3 runs 16 residues. The germline gives CDR1 SGHVS, CDR2 FQNEAQ. This CDR3 is CASSSGLARTSYEQYF. The CDR3 nucleotides are TGTGCCAGCAGTTCTGGACTAGCTAGAACCTCCTACGAGCAGTACTTC.

V usage is TRBV7-2 and J usage is TRBJ2-7; no definite D call. CDR1 is SGHTA and CDR2 is FQGNSA in the germline V gene. V was clipped by 4 bases and J by 0 bases, with 7 bases between them. The CDR3 covers 13 residues. CDR3 bases: TGTGCCAGCAGCTCACGGTCCTCCTACGAGCAGTACTTC. It is translated as CASSSRSSYEQYF.

The CDR3 nucleotides read TGTGCCAGCAGCTTAGGAAGGGGTAACTATGGCTACACCTTC. Protein: CASSLGRGNYGYTF. The chain employs TRBV7-9 and TRBJ1-2; a weak D match, TRBD1 (5 bases). The CDR3 is 14 amino acids. In germline, CDR1 is SEHNR, CDR2 FQNEAQ (reference sequence). Trimming took 1 base from V and 1 from J, leaving 7 bases between them.

This chain links TRBV10-1 with TRBJ1-2; 10 nucleotides line up with TRBD1. The CDR3 is 13 amino acids. The ends lost 8 bases at V and 8 bases at J; junction bases unmatched: 8. Germline V CDR1 and CDR2: WNHNN, SYGVQD (reference sequence). Here the CDR3 reads CASSSGTGAGYTF. Here the CDR3 DNA reads TGCGCCAGCTCATCCGGGACAGGGGCCGGCTACACCTTC.

The chain combines TRBV9 with TRBJ2-2; 9 bases map to TRBD2. CDR1 is SGDLS and CDR2 is YYNGEE in the germline V gene. The CDR3 is 16 residues long. V trimming: 6 bases; J trimming: 3 bases; junction bases outside the gene matches: 9. The CDR3 bases are TGTGCCAGCACCTTGGGCCAGCGGGGGGACACCGGGGAGCTGTTTTTT. This translates into CASTLGQRGDTGELFF. Full variable domain (missing parts from reference TRBV9 and TRBJ2-2): DSGVTQTPKHLITATGQRVTLRCSPRSGDLSVYWYQQSLDQGLQFLIQYYNGEERAKGNILERFSAQQFPDLHSELNLSSLELGDSALYFCASTLGQRGDTGELFFGEGSRLTVL.

In this sample, this clone turned up a few times. The chain combines TRBV13 with TRBJ1-1; D gene unclear. V was shortened by 8 bases and J by 0 bases, with 10 bases between the two germline ends. This CDR3 has 13 amino acids. Per germline, CDR1 PRHDT and CDR2 FYEKMQ (reference sequence). This CDR3 reads CASSRRMNTEAFF. The CDR3 DNA sequence: TGTGCCAGCTCCAGGCGGATGAACACTGAAGCTTTCTTT.

CDR3 nucleotide sequence: TGTGCCAGCAGCACTAGCGGGAGTAACAATGAGCAGTTCTTC. Its translation is CASSTSGSNNEQFF. The chain is built from TRBV6-5 and TRBJ2-1; 11 positions match TRBD2. This CDR3 has 14 residues. The V and J ends lost 6 bases and 5 bases, in that order; junction bases with no gene match: 3. In germline, CDR1 is MNHEY, CDR2 SVGAGI.